This section outlines one T cell receptor beta chain sequence together with its context. Its antigen remains unidentified. Thyroid surgery took place with no prior treatment in any patient. The V and J ends lost 7 bases and 3 bases, in that order; junction bases with no gene match: 8. The CDR3 covers 15 residues. Germline V gives CDR1 SGHVS, CDR2 FQNEAQ. These data belong to a study of metastatic and nonmetastatic thyroid tumors. Study details: The study looked at repertoires side by side in blood and in tumor or nodule tissue from malignant and benign thyroid patients. Study outcomes and limitations: It was reportedly found that TCR beta diversity was significantly higher in malignant thyroid tumors than in benign nodules, a difference seen in both blood and tumor samples.

Per the study methods: A classifier of distant metastasis in papillary thyroid cancer was built from CDR3 differences (across clinicopathological groups). MiXCR re-clonotyped the PCR reads for TCRdb. TCRdb, rather than the study authors, made the V and J calls. The sample lists tens of thousands of clones, roughly 15% occurring once. The sequence derives from a female donor with papillary thyroid cancer or a benign thyroid nodule (not recorded which). Some clones in this sample may be carry-over from other donors' samples. This chain joins TRBV7-8 and TRBJ2-2, with 7 bases aligning to TRBD2. Sequences were obtained from blood. This CDR3 is CASMISGGHTGELFF. The CDR3, as DNA: TGTGCCAGCATGATATCGGGAGGACACACCGGGGAGCTGTTTTTT.